The 24 T cell receptor beta chains below all came from one sample that was sequenced in a study of blood T cell repertoires in COVID-19. Measured with immunoSEQ multiplex PCR; TCRdb has only the in-frame clones, and not every one. Of some 330,000 clones listed, around 83% were seen once; the top ten hold approximately 5%. The sample was PBMCs or T cells enriched from blood (not recorded which). These receptors all stem from a woman in her forties or fifties who had recovered from COVID-19.

The chain recombines TRBV30 with TRBJ1-1; a possible D gene is TRBD1 (5 bases). The V gene lost 5 bases and the J gene lost 7 bases, with 17 bases spanning the gap. CDR1 and CDR2 from the germline V gene are GTSNPN and SVGIG (reference sequence). This CDR3 region has 13 residues. CDR3 in DNA: TGTGCCTGGGATGCGGGGGGATTTGGTGAAGCTTTCTTT. Its translation: CAWDAGGFGEAFF.

The chain couples TRBV19 to TRBJ1-5; D is perhaps TRBD1 (6 bases). Germline CDR1 is LNHDA and CDR2 is SQIVND (reference sequence). The CDR3 extends over 15 amino acids. Deletions cut 7 bases from V and 4 bases from J, with 17 bases between. CDR3 sequence reads: CASKNKQGANQPQHF. In DNA, the CDR3 is TGTGCCAGTAAAAATAAACAGGGAGCGAATCAGCCCCAGCATTTT.

In nucleotides, the CDR3 is TGTGCCAGCAGCGTATCCAGCGGGGCTAGCACAGATACGCAGTATTTT. It is translated as CASSVSSGASTDTQYF. V gene TRBV9 combines with J gene TRBJ2-3, with 7 bases fitting TRBD2. CDR1 is SGDLS and CDR2 is YYNGEE in the germline V gene. This CDR3 has 16 amino acids. V shed 1 base, J shed 0 bases, and the junction held 5 bases outside the gene matches.

In its sample, this clone was seen a few times. The rearrangement joins TRBV29-1 to TRBJ1-3, with 8 bases aligning to TRBD1. There are 13 residues in the CDR3. From germline, CDR1 is SQVTM and CDR2 ANQGSEA. Trimming at V came to 5 bases and at J to 1 base, leaving 1 base not matched to a gene. This CDR3 reads CSVRTGSGNTIYF. The CDR3 coding sequence is TGCAGCGTTCGGACAGGGTCTGGAAACACCATATATTTT.

The chain couples TRBV4-3 to TRBJ2-6; 7 positions match TRBD2. Germline CDR1 is LGHNA and CDR2 is YSLEER. The trim removed 0 bases at V and 0 bases at J, leaving 8 bases unmatched. The CDR3 loop spans 19 amino acids. The CDR3 DNA reads as TGCGCCAGCAGCCAAGATTGGGGAGGGGCGGTCTCTGGGGCCAACGTCCTGACTTTC. Protein: CASSQDWGGAVSGANVLTF.

The J gene is TRBJ1-1, the V gene TRBV29-1; 8 positions agree with TRBD1. V shed 7 bases, J shed 0 bases, and the junction held 7 bases outside the gene matches. Per the germline V gene, CDR1 is SQVTM and CDR2 is ANQGSEA. This CDR3 is 14 amino acids long. The CDR3 DNA is TGCAGCGGGACCGGGACAGGATTGAACACTGAAGCTTTCTTT. This codes for CSGTGTGLNTEAFF.

This sequence joins TRBV7-2 and TRBJ2-2; D might be TRBD2 (7 bases). Germline loops: CDR1 SGHTA, CDR2 FQGNSA. The CDR3 loop spans 16 amino acids. Trimming left V 5 bases short and J 2 bases short, with 15 bases between. CDR3 DNA sequence: TGTGCCAGCAGCCCAAGAGGGGGGGTTAACACCGGGGAGCTGTTTTTT. Protein sequence: CASSPRGGVNTGELFF.

This sequence joins TRBV19 and TRBJ2-5, with a weak D call TRBD2 (5 bases). In germline, CDR1 is LNHDA, CDR2 SQIVND (reference sequence). V shed 3 bases and J shed 1 base, with 9 bases lying between them. The CDR3 runs 14 residues. In DNA form, the CDR3 reads TGTGCCAGTAGTATGTTGGGGAGCCAAGAGACCCAGTACTTC. Its translation: CASSMLGSQETQYF.

The chain is built from TRBV13 and TRBJ2-7, with 12 bases that match TRBD1. The CDR3 sequence is 16 residues long. V lost 5 bases, J lost 6 bases, and 11 bases stayed unmatched. CDR1 is PRHDT and CDR2 is FYEKMQ in the germline V gene (reference sequence). CDR3 bases: TGTGCCAGCAGCCCGGGGACAGGGGGCAAGAGCTCCGAGCAGTACTTC. This translates into CASSPGTGGKSSEQYF.

J is TRBJ2-7 and V is TRBV11-2, with no clear D. Trimming stripped 0 bases from V and 0 bases from J, with 6 bases between. CDR1 and CDR2 from the germline V gene are SGHAT and FQNNGV. The CDR3 extends over 14 amino acids. This chain's CDR3 is CASSLESGSYEQYF. DNA of the CDR3: TGTGCCAGCAGCTTAGAATCGGGCTCCTACGAGCAGTACTTC.

The V and J genes are TRBV6-5 and TRBJ1-6; 9 bases align to TRBD1. CDR3 length: 16 amino acids. From germline, CDR1 is MNHEY and CDR2 SVGAGI. The trim removed 2 bases at V and 8 bases at J, leaving 7 bases unmatched. CDR3 protein: CASSYLGTGSYSPLHF. CDR3 coding DNA: TGTGCCAGCAGTTACCTGGGGACAGGGAGTTATTCACCCCTCCACTTT.

This clone was detected a few times. This chain uses TRBV2 with TRBJ1-5, with D possibly matching TRBD1 (5 bases). Per germline, CDR1 SNHLY and CDR2 FYNNEI. V was trimmed by 5 bases and J by 5 bases, leaving 19 bases between them. CDR3 length: 16 residues. The CDR3 reads CASSPGGVTIHQPQHF. In DNA, the CDR3 is TGTGCCAGCAGTCCGGGGGGGGTAACGATCCATCAGCCCCAGCATTTT.

The chain is built from TRBV29-1 and TRBJ2-5; the match to TRBD2 covers 7 bases. The CDR3 consists of 13 residues. Looked up from germline, CDR1 is SQVTM and CDR2 is ANQGSEA. The V gene end was trimmed by 1 base and the J gene end by 4 bases; junction bases not matched to a gene: 3. The CDR3 protein is CSVEGSSGETQYF. The CDR3 DNA follows: TGCAGCGTTGAAGGGTCTAGCGGAGAGACCCAGTACTTC. The variable domain in full, with the rest retrieved from reference TRBV29-1 and TRBJ2-5, is SAVISQKPSRDICQRGTSLTIQCQVDSQVTMMFWYRQQPGQSLTLIATANQGSEATYESGFVIDKFPISRPNLTFSTLTVSNMSPEDSSIYLCSVEGSSGETQYFGPGTRLLVL.

The chain couples TRBV7-3 to TRBJ1-2, with D possibly matching TRBD1 (5 bases). V lost 0 bases, J lost 5 bases, and 7 bases lay in between. The CDR3 totals 13 residues. In germline, CDR1 is SGHTA, CDR2 FQGTGA. The CDR3 sequence: CASSLTAGYGYTF. CDR3 in DNA: TGTGCCAGCAGCTTAACGGCAGGGTATGGCTACACCTTC.

The gene calls are TRBV2 and TRBJ2-3, with 13 bases matching TRBD2. Trimming took 8 bases from V and 3 from J; bases not matched to a gene: 11. Germline loops: CDR1 SNHLY, CDR2 FYNNEI. The length of the CDR3 is 17 residues. DNA for the CDR3: TGTGCCAGCCACGGACTAGCGGGGGAACCAGAGACAGATACGCAGTATTTT. Its translation is CASHGLAGEPETDTQYF.

This chain joins TRBV29-1 and TRBJ1-2; 7 bases fit TRBD1. Germline trimming cut 2 bases from V and 4 bases from J; bases unmatched to any gene: 4. The CDR3 consists of 13 residues. Per germline, CDR1 SQVTM and CDR2 ANQGSEA. This chain's CDR3 is CSVEPGQLYGYTF. In DNA, the CDR3 is TGCAGCGTTGAACCGGGACAGCTCTATGGCTACACCTTC.

The rearrangement joins TRBV5-4 to TRBJ1-1, with D possibly matching TRBD1 (5 bases). Germline CDR1 is SGHNT and CDR2 is YYREEE (reference sequence). The CDR3 loop spans 14 amino acids. V lost 3 bases, J lost 6 bases, and 15 bases lay in between. CDR3 nucleotides: TGTGCCAGCAGCTCACCCGGGGGATTAGCTGAAGCTTTCTTT. Translated: CASSSPGGLAEAFF.

The V call is TRBV9, the J call TRBJ2-5, with TRBD2 matching over 12 bases. This CDR3 is 15 amino acids long. Trimming at V came to 3 bases and at J to 4 bases, leaving 4 bases not matched to a gene. CDR1 and CDR2 (germline): SGDLS, YYNGEE. The CDR3 reads CASSAGLAGIETQYF. The CDR3, as DNA: TGTGCCAGCAGCGCAGGACTAGCGGGAATAGAGACCCAGTACTTC.

J is TRBJ2-3 and V is TRBV11-2; tentative D call: TRBD2 (5 bases). The CDR3 is 16 residues long. Germline CDR1 SGHAT, CDR2 FQNNGV. Trimming pared 1 base from V and 2 bases from J, leaving 13 bases between. In nucleotides, the CDR3 is TGTGCCAGCAGCTTAGCATTAGCGCGCCTCACAGATACGCAGTATTTT. This translates into CASSLALARLTDTQYF.

In DNA, the CDR3 is TGTGCCAGCTCACCAGTTGGGACAGCGACCTACGAGCAGTACTTC. Translated, it gives CASSPVGTATYEQYF. V is TRBV18 and J is TRBJ2-7, with 7 bases matching TRBD1. The germline V gene encodes CDR1 KGHSH and CDR2 LQKENI. There are 15 residues in the CDR3. The V gene end was trimmed by 2 bases and the J gene end by 2 bases; junction bases not matched to a gene: 6.

V and J are TRBV7-2 and TRBJ2-3, with D maybe TRBD2 (6 bases). Trimming pared 2 bases from V and 4 bases from J, leaving 16 bases between. The CDR3 contains 16 residues. CDR1 and CDR2 (germline): SGHTA, FQGNSA. CDR3 sequence (DNA): TGTGCCAGCAGCTTAAGGTCGGGAGATCGTCCAGATACGCAGTATTTT. It is translated as CASSLRSGDRPDTQYF.

Turning to this clone: Additional DNA sequences in this sample encode the identical CDR3. The chain recombines TRBV15 with TRBJ2-7, with TRBD1 matching 8 bases. Germline-derived CDR1 and CDR2 are LNHNV and YYDKDF (reference sequence). With V trimmed by 0 bases and J by 4 bases, 2 bases remained unmatched. CDR3 length equals 14 residues. The CDR3 coding sequence is TGTGCCACCAGCAGAGACAGGGGGCCTTACGAGCAGTACTTC. Translated, it gives CATSRDRGPYEQYF.

The rearrangement links TRBV7-2 to TRBJ2-3; D remains ambiguous. Germline V gene lookup returns CDR1 SGHTA and CDR2 FQGNSA. This CDR3 has 15 residues. Trimming removed 5 bases at V and 2 bases at J, with 14 bases between. CDR3 region: CASSDYALPTDTQYF. The CDR3 DNA sequence: TGTGCCAGCAGCGATTACGCCCTACCCACAGATACGCAGTATTTT.

The V and J genes are TRBV29-1 and TRBJ2-4, with TRBD1 as a possible D gene (6 bases). Germline loops: CDR1 SQVTM, CDR2 ANQGSEA. The germline V and J ends were trimmed by 4 bases and 0 bases, with 10 bases remaining between them. The CDR3 runs to 14 residues. The CDR3 loop reads CSVAGVGAKNIQYF. The CDR3 nucleotides are TGCAGCGTTGCAGGGGTGGGAGCCAAAAACATTCAGTACTTC.